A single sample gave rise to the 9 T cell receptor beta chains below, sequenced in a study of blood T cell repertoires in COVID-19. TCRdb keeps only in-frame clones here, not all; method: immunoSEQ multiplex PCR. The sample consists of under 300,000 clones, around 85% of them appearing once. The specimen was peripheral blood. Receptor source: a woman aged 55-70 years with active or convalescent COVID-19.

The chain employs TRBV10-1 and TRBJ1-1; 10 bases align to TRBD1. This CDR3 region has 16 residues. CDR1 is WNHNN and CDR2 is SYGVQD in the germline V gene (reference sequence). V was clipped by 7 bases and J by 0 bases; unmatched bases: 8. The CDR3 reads CASKETGGFMNTEAFF. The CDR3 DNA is TGCGCCAGCAAGGAGACAGGGGGCTTTATGAACACTGAAGCTTTCTTT.

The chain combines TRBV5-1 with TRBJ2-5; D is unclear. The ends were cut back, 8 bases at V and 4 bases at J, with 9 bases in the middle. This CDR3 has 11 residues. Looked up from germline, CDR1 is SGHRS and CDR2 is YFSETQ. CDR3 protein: CASELGETQYF. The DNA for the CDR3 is TGCGCCAGTGAGCTTGGAGAGACCCAGTACTTC. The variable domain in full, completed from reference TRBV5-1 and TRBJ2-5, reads KAGVTQTPRYLIKTRGQQVTLSCSPISGHRSVSWYQQTPGQGLQFLFEYFSETQRNKGNFPGRFSGRQFSNSRSEMNVSTLELGDSALYLCASELGETQYFGPGTRLLVL.

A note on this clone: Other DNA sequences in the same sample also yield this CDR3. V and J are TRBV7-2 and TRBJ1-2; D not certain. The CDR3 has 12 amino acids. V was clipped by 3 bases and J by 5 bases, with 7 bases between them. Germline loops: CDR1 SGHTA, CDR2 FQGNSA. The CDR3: CASSLGGYGYTF. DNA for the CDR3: TGTGCCAGCAGCTTGGGAGGTTATGGCTACACCTTC.

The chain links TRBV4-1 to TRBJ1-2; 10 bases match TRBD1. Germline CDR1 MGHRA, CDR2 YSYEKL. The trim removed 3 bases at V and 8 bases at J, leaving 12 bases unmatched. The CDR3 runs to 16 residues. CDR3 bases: TGCGCCAGCAGCCAGTTCGGGGGACAGGGGTCGAAAGGCTACACCTTC. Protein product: CASSQFGGQGSKGYTF.

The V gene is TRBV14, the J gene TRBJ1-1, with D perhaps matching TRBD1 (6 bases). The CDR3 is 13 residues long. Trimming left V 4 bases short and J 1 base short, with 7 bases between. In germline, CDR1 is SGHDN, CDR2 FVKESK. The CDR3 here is CASSRQANTEAFF. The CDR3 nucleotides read TGTGCCAGCAGCCGACAGGCGAACACTGAAGCTTTCTTT.

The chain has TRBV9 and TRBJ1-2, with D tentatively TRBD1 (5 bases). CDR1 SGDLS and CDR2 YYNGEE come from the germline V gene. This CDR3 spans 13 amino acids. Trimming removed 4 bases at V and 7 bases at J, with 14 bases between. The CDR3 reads CASSPGTLGGYTF. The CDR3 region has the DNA TGTGCCAGCAGCCCGGGGACTTTGGGTGGCTACACCTTC.

This CDR3 reads CASRQPGGSEKLFF. The CDR3 DNA reads TGCGCCAGCAGGCAACCAGGGGGTTCTGAAAAACTGTTTTTT. The chain carries TRBV5-1 and TRBJ1-4; 7 bases fit TRBD1. The V gene's germline CDR1 is SGHRS and CDR2 YFSETQ. Germline trimming cut 5 bases from V and 7 bases from J; bases unmatched to any gene: 8. The CDR3 is made up of 14 amino acids.

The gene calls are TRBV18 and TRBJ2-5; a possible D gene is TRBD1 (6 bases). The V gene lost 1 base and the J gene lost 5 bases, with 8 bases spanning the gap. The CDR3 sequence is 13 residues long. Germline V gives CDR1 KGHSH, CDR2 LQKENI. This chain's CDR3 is CASSPRQGETQYF. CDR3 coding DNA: TGTGCCAGCTCACCACGTCAGGGGGAGACCCAGTACTTC.

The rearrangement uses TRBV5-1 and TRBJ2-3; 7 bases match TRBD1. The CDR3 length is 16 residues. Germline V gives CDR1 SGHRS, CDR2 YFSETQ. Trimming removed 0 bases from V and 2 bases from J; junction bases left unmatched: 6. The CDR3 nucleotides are TGCGCCAGCAGCTTGGAGGGACAGCCATCCACAGATACGCAGTATTTT. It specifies CASSLEGQPSTDTQYF.